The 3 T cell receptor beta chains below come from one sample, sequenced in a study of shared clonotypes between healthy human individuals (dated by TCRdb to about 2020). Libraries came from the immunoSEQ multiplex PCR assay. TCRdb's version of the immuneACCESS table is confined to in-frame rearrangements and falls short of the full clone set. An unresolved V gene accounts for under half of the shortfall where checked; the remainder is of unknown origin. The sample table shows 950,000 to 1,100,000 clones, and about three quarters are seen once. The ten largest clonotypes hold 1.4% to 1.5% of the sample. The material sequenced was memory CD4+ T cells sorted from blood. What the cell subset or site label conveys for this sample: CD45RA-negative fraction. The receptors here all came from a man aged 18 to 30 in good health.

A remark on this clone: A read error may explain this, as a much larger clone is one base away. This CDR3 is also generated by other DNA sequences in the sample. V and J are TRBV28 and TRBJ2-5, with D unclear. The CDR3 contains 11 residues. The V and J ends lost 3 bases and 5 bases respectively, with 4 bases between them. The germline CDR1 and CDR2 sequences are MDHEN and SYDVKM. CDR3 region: CASSLRETQYF. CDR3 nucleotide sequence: TGTGCCAGCAGTTTGCGGGAGACCCAGTACTTC.

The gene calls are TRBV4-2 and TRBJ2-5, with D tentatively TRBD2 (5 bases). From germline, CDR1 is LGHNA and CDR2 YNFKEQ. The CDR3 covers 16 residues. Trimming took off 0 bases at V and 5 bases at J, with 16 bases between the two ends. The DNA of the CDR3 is TGTGCCAGCAGCCAAGACGATTCGGCTAGAGGGGAGACCCAGTACTTC. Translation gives CASSQDDSARGETQYF.

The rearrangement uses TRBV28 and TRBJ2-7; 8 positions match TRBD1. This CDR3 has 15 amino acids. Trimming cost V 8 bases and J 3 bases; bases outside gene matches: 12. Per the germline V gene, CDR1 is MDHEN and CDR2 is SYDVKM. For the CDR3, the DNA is TGTGCCAGCGGACTCTGGACAGGGCAGTTCTACGAGCAGTACTTC. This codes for CASGLWTGQFYEQYF.